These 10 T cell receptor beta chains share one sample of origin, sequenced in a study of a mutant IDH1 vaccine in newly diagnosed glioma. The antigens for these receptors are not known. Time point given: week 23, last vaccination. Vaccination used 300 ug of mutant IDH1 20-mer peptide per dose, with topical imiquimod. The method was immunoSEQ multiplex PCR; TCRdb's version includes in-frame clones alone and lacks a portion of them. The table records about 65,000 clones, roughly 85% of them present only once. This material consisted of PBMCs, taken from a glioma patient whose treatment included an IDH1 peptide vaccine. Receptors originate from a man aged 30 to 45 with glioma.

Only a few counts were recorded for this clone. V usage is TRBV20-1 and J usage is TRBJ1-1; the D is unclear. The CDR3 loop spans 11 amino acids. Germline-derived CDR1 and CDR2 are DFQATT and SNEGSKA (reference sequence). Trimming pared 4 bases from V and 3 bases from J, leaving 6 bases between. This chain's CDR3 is CSATVDTEAFF. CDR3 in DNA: TGCAGTGCTACCGTGGACACTGAAGCTTTCTTT.

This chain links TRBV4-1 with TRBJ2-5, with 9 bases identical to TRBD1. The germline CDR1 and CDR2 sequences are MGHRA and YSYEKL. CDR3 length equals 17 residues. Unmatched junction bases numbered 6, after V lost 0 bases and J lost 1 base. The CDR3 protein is CASSQDLNRGPQETQYF. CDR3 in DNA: TGCGCCAGCAGCCAAGATCTAAACAGGGGGCCCCAAGAGACCCAGTACTTC.

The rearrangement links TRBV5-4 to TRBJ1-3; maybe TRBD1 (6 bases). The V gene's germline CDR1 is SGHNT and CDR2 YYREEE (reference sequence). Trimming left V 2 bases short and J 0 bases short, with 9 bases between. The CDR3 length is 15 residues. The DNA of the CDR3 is TGTGCCAGCAGCTTCGGACAGTTCTCTGGAAACACCATATATTTT. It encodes CASSFGQFSGNTIYF.

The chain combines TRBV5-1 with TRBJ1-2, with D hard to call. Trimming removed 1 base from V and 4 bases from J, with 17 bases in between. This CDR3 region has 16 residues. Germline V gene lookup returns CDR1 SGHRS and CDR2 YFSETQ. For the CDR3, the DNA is TGCGCCAGCAGCTTGTCTTTCGTGGCCCGGGGCTATGGCTACACCTTC. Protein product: CASSLSFVARGYGYTF.

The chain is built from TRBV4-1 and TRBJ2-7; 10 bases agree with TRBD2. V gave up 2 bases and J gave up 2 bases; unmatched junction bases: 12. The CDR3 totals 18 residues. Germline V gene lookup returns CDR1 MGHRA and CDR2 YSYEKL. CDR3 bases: TGCGCCAGCAGCCAAACAGAGGGGCTTAGCGGGGGGACCTACGAGCAGTACTTC. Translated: CASSQTEGLSGGTYEQYF.

The CDR3 loop reads CASSLTADSYNEQFF. In DNA form, the CDR3 reads TGTGCCAGCAGCTTAACAGCGGACTCCTACAATGAGCAGTTCTTC. The V call is TRBV7-9, the J call TRBJ2-1; weak D call: TRBD2 (5 bases). The CDR3 loop spans 15 amino acids. Per germline, CDR1 SEHNR and CDR2 FQNEAQ (reference sequence). V was clipped by 2 bases and J by 0 bases, with 8 bases between them.

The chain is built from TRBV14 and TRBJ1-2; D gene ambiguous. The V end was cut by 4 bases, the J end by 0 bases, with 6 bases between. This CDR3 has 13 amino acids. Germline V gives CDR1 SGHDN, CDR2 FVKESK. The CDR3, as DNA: TGTGCCAGCAGCCCACAGACTAACTATGGCTACACCTTC. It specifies CASSPQTNYGYTF.

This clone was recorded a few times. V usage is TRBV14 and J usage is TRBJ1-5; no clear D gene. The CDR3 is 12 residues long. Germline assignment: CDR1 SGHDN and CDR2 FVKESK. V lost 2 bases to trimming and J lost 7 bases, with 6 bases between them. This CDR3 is CASSQKGQPQHF. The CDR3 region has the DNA TGTGCCAGCAGCCAAAAAGGGCAGCCCCAGCATTTT.

The CDR3 protein is CSVRAHPGDGYTF. CDR3 in DNA: TGCAGCGTTCGGGCCCACCCCGGCGACGGCTACACCTTC. V usage is TRBV29-1 and J usage is TRBJ1-2; the D is unclear. The V gene's germline CDR1 is SQVTM and CDR2 ANQGSEA. V was shortened by 5 bases and J by 8 bases, with 18 bases between the two germline ends. This CDR3 contains 13 residues.

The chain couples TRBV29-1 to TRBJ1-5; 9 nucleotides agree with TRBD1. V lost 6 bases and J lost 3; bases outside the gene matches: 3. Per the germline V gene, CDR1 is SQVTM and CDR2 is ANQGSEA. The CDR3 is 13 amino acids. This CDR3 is CSVRQGDNQPQHF. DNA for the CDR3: TGCAGCGTCAGACAGGGGGACAATCAGCCCCAGCATTTT.